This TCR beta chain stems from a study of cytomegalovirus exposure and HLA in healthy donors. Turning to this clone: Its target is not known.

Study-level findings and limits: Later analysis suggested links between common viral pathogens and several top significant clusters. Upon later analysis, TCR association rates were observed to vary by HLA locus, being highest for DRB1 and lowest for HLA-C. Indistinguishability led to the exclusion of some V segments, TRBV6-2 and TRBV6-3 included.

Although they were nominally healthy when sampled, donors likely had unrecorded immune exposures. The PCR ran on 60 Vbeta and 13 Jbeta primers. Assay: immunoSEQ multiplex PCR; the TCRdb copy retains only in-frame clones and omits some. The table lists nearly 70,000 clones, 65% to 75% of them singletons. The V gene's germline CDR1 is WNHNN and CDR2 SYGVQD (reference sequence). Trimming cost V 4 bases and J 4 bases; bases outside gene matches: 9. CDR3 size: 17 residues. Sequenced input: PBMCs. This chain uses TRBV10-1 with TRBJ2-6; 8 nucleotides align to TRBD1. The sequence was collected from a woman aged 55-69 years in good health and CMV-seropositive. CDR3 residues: CASSADRGRTGANVLTF. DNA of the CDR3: TGCGCCAGCAGTGCCGACAGGGGAAGGACCGGGGCCAACGTCCTGACTTTC.